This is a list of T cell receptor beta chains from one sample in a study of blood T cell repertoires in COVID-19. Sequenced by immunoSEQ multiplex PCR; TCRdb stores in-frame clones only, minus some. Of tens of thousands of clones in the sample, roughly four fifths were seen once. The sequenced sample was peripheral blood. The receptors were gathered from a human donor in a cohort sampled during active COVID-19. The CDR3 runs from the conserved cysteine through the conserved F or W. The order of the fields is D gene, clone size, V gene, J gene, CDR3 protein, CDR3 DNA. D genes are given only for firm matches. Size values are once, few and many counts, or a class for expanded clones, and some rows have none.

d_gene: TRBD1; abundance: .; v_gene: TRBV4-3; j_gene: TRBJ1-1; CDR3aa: CASSPSRGRGTEAFF; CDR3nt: TGCGCCAGCAGCCCCTCGAGGGGGCGCGGAACTGAAGCTTTCTTT
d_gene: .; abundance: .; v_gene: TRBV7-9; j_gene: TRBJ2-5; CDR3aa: CASSLVRGGVETQYF; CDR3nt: TGTGCCAGCAGCTTAGTAAGGGGCGGGGTTGAGACCCAGTACTTC
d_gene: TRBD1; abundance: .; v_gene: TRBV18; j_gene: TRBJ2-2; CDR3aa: CASSQGTASNTGELFF; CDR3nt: TGTGCCAGCTCACAAGGGACAGCCTCGAACACCGGGGAGCTGTTTTTT
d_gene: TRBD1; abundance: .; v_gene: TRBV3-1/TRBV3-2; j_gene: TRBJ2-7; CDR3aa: CASSQPPRTGSSYEQYF; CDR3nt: TGTGCCAGCAGCCAACCCCCCCGGACAGGAAGCTCCTACGAGCAGTACTTC
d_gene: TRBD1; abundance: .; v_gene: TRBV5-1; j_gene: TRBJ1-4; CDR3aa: CASSLGTVGNEKLFF; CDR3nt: TGCGCCAGCAGCTTAGGGACAGTTGGGAATGAAAAACTGTTTTTT
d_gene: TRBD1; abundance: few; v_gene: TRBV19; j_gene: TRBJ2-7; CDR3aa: CASSIDTTGAYEQYF; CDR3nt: TGTGCCAGTAGTATAGACACCACAGGGGCCTACGAGCAGTACTTC
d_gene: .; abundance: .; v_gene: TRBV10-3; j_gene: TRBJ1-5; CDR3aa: CAISESDSLNQPQHF; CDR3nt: TGTGCCATCAGTGAGTCGGACAGCCTAAATCAGCCCCAGCATTTT
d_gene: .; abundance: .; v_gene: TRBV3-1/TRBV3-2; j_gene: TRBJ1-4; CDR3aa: CASSLRGVSTNEKLFF; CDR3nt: TGTGCCAGCAGCTTAAGAGGAGTGTCAACTAATGAAAAACTGTTTTTT
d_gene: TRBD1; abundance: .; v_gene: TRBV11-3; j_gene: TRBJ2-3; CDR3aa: CASSLTGSTDTQYF; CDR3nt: TGTGCCAGCAGCTTGACAGGGAGCACAGATACGCAGTATTTT
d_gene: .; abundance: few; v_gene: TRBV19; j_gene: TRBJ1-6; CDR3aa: CASRRVDRIFSYNSPLHF; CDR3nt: TGTGCCAGTAGGAGGGTTGACAGGATCTTCTCCTATAATTCACCCCTCCACTTT
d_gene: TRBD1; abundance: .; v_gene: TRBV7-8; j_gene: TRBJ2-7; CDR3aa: CASSSMTGISPLGEQYF; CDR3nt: TGTGCCAGCAGCTCAATGACAGGGATATCCCCACTTGGCGAGCAGTACTTC
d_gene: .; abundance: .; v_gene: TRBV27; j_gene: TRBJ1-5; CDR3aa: CASRGGTEAGQPQHF; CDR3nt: TGTGCCAGCAGGGGAGGGACGGAAGCAGGTCAGCCCCAGCATTTT
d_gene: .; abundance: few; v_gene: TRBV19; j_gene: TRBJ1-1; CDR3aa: CASSQERNTEAFF; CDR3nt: TGTGCCAGTAGCCAGGAAAGGAACACTGAAGCTTTCTTT
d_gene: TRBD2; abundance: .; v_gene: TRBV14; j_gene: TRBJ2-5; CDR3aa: CASSQDHSGVGETQYF; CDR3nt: TGTGCCAGCAGCCAAGATCACAGCGGGGTCGGGGAGACCCAGTACTTC
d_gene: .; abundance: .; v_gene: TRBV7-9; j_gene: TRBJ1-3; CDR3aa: CASSPTGSSGNTIYF; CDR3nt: TGTGCCAGCAGCCCAACAGGGAGCTCTGGAAACACCATATATTTT
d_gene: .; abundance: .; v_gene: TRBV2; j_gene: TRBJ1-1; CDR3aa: CASTGSLYEAFF; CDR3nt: TGTGCCAGCACCGGGTCACTTTATGAAGCTTTCTTT
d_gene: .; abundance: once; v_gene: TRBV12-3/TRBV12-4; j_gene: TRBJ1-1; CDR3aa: CASSLGGATEAFF; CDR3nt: TGTGCCAGCAGTTTGGGGGGAGCCACTGAAGCTTTCTTT
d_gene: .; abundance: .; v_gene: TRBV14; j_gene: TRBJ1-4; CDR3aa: CASSQGPREKLFF; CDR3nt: TGTGCCAGCAGCCAAGGTCCGCGGGAAAAACTGTTTTTT
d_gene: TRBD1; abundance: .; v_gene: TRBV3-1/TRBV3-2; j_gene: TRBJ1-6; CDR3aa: CASSQGTPAGQGYGSPLHF; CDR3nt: TGTGCCAGCAGCCAAGGGACCCCTGCGGGACAGGGATACGGTTCACCCCTCCACTTT
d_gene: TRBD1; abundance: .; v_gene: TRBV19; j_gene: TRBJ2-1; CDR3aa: CASSTRTGRSSYNEQFF; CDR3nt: TGTGCCAGTAGTACCCGGACAGGACGTAGCTCCTACAATGAGCAGTTCTTC
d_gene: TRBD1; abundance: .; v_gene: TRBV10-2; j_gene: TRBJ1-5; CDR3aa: CASSWDRGNQPQHF; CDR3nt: TGCGCCAGCAGTTGGGACAGGGGCAATCAGCCCCAGCATTTT
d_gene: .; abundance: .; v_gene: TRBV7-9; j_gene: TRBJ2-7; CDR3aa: CASSNRGDEQYF; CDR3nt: TGTGCCAGCAGCAACCGCGGAGACGAGCAGTACTTC
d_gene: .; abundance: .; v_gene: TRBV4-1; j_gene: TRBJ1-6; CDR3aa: CASSQGVGGQNSPLHF; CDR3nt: TGCGCCAGCAGCCAAGGGGTCGGGGGGCAAAATTCACCCCTCCACTTT
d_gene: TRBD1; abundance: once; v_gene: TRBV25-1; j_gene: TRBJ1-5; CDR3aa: CASRQTGSNQPQHF; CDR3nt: TGTGCCAGCAGGCAGACAGGGAGCAATCAGCCCCAGCATTTT
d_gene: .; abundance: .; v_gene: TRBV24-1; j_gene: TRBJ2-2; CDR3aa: CATSDPPGSGGAGELFF; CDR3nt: TGTGCCACCAGTGATCCCCCGGGTAGCGGAGGAGCCGGGGAGCTGTTTTTT
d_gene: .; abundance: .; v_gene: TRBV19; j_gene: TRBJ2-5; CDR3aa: CASGGPEGTQYF; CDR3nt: TGTGCCAGCGGGGGGCCCGAAGGGACCCAGTACTTC
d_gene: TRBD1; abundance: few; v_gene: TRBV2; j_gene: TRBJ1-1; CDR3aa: CASSAYRGTEAFF; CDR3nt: TGTGCCAGCAGTGCTTACAGGGGAACTGAAGCTTTCTTT
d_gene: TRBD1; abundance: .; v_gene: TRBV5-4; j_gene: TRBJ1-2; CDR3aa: CASSSTMGGQGANYGYTF; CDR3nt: TGTGCCAGCAGCTCCACGATGGGGGGACAGGGGGCTAACTATGGCTACACCTTC
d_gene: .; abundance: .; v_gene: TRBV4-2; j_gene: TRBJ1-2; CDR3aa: CASSQGGQANYGYTF; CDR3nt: TGTGCCAGCAGCCAAGGAGGGCAGGCCAACTATGGCTACACCTTC
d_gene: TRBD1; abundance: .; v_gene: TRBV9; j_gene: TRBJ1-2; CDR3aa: CASSAGQGVSYTF; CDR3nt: TGTGCCAGCAGCGCCGGACAGGGAGTTAGCTACACCTTC
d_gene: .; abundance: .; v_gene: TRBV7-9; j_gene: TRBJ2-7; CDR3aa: CASSLDRVRLEQYF; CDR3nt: TGTGCCAGCAGCTTAGACAGGGTTCGTCTCGAGCAGTACTTC
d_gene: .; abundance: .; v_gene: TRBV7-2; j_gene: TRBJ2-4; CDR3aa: CASSLDTGSLIQYF; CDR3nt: TGTGCCAGCAGCTTAGACACAGGGAGTCTCATTCAGTACTTC
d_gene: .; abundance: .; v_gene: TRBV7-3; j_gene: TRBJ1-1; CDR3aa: CASSLTREGNTEAFF; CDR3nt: TGTGCCAGCAGCTTAACGCGGGAAGGGAACACTGAAGCTTTCTTT
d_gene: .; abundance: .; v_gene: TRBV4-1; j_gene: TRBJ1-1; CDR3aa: CASSQVPNSMNTEAFF; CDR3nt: TGCGCCAGCAGCCAAGTTCCAAATTCTATGAACACTGAAGCTTTCTTT
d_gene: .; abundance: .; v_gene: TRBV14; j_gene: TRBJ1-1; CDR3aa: CASSQRGWTEAFF; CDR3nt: TGTGCCAGCAGCCAAAGGGGATGGACTGAAGCTTTCTTT
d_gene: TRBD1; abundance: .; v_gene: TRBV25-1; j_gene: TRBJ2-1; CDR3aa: CASSEAGGAGIEQFF; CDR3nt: TGTGCCAGCAGTGAAGCAGGGGGCGCAGGAATTGAGCAGTTCTTC
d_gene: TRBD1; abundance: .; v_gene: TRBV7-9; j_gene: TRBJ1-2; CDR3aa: CASSLSGTGGGGYTF; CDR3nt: TGTGCCAGCAGCTTAAGCGGGACAGGGGGCGGAGGCTACACCTTC
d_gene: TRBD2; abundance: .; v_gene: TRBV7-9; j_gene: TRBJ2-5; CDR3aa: CASSLSLAGYQETQYF; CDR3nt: TGTGCCAGCAGCTTATCACTAGCGGGGTACCAAGAGACCCAGTACTTC
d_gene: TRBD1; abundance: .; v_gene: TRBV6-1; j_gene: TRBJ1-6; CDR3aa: CASSVPTGQPTSYNSPLHF; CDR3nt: TGTGCCAGCAGTGTACCTACGGGACAGCCGACCTCCTATAATTCACCCCTCCACTTT
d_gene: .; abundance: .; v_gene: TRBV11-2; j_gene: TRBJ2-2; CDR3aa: CASSPVKLYNTGELFF; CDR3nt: TGTGCCAGCAGCCCAGTAAAACTATATAACACCGGGGAGCTGTTTTTT
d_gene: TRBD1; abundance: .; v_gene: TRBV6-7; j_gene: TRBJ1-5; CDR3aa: CASTRTGQIQPQHF; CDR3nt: TGTGCCAGCACAAGGACAGGGCAGATTCAGCCCCAGCATTTT
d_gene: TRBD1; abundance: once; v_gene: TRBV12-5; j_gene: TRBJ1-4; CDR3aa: CASGLVLTIRDRGEKLFF; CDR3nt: TGTGCTAGTGGTTTGGTCTTAACGATCCGGGACAGGGGGGAAAAACTGTTTTTT
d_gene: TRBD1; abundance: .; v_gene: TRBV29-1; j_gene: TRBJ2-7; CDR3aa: CSVHQGDYEQYF; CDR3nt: TGCAGCGTTCATCAGGGGGACTACGAGCAGTACTTC
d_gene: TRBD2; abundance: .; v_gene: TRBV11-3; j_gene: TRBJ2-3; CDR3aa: CASSPTSGGGTQYF; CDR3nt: TGTGCCAGCAGCCCGACTAGCGGGGGTGGTACGCAGTATTTT
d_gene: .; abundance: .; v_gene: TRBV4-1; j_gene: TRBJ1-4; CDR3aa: CASSKGATNEKLFF; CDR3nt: TGCGCCAGCAGCAAGGGGGCAACTAATGAAAAACTGTTTTTT
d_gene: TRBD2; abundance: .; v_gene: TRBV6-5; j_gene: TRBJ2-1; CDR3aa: CASRTSGKLYNEQFF; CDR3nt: TGTGCCAGCAGGACTAGCGGGAAACTCTACAATGAGCAGTTCTTC
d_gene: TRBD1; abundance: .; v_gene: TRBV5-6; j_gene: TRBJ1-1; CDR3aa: CASSFGTGGSTEAFF; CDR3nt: TGTGCCAGCAGCTTTGGGACAGGGGGAAGTACTGAAGCTTTCTTT
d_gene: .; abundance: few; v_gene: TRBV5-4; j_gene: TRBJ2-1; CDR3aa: CASSLGQLVDEQFF; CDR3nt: TGTGCCAGCAGCTTGGGTCAGTTGGTCGATGAGCAGTTCTTC
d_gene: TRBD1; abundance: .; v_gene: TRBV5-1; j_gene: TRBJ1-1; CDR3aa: CASSILTGGYTEAFF; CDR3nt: TGCGCCAGCAGCATCCTTACAGGGGGCTATACTGAAGCTTTCTTT
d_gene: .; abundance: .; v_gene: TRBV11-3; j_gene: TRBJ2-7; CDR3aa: CASSFRQSYEQYF; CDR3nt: TGTGCCAGCAGCTTCCGCCAGTCCTACGAGCAGTACTTC
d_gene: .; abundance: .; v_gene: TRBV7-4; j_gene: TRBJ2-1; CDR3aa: CASSLLLAHYHNEQFF; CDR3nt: TGTGCCAGCAGCTTGTTACTAGCCCATTACCACAATGAGCAGTTCTTC
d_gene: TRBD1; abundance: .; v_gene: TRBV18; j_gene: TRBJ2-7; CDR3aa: CASSPPIGTGVYHEQYF; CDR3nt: TGTGCCAGCTCACCACCTATCGGGACAGGGGTTTATCACGAGCAGTACTTC
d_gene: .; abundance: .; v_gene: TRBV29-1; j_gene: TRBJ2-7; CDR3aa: CSGLRGYEQYF; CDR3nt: TGCAGTGGTCTACGGGGATACGAGCAGTACTTC
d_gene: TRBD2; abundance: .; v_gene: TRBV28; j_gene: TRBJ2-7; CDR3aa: CASSLLAGGYEQYF; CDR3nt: TGTGCCAGCAGCCTCCTAGCGGGGGGCTACGAGCAGTACTTC
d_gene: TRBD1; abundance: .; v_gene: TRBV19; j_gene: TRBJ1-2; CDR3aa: CASSTTGNYGYTF; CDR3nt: TGTGCCAGTAGTACGACAGGGAACTATGGCTACACCTTC
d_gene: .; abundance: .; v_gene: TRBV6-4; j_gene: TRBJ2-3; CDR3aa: CASSVGRADTQYF; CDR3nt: TGTGCCAGCAGTGTTGGCAGGGCAGATACGCAGTATTTT
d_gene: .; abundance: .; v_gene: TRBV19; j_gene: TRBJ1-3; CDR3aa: CASSPSRSGNTIYF; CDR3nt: TGTGCCAGTAGTCCTAGCCGCTCTGGAAACACCATATATTTT